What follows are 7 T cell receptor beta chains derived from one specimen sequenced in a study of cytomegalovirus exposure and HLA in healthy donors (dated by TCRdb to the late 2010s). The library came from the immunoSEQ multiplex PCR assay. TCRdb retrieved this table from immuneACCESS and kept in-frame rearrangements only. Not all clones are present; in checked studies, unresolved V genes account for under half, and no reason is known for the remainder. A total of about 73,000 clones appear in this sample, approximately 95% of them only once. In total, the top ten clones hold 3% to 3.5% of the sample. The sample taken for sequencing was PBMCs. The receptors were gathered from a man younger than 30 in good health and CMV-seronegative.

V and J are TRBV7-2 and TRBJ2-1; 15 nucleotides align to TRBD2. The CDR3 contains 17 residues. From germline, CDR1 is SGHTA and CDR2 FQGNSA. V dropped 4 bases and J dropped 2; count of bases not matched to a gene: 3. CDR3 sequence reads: CASSSRTSGGAYNEQFF. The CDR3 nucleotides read TGTGCCAGCAGCTCAAGGACTAGCGGGGGGGCCTACAATGAGCAGTTCTTC.

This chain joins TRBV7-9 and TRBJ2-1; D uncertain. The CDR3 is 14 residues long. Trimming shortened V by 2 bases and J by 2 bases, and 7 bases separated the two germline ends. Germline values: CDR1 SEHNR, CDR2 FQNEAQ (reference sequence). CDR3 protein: CASSLYSTYNEQFF. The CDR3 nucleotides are TGTGCCAGCAGCTTATATAGCACCTACAATGAGCAGTTCTTC.

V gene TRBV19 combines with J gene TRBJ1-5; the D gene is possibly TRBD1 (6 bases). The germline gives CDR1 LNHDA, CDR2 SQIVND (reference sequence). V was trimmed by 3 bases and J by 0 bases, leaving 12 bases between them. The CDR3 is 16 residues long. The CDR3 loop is CASSIRTDYSNQPQHF. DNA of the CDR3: TGTGCCAGTAGTATCCGGACAGACTATAGCAATCAGCCCCAGCATTTT.

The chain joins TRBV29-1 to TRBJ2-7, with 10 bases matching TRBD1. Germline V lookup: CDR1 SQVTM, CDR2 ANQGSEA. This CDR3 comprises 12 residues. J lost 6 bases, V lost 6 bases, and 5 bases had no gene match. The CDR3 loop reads CSVGTGEREQYF. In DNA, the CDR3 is TGCAGCGTGGGGACAGGGGAGCGCGAGCAGTACTTC.

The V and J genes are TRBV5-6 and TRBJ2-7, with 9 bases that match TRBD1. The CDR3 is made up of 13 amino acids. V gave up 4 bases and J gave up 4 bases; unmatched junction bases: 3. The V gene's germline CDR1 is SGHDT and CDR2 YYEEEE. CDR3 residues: CASSRQGEYEQYF. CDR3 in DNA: TGTGCCAGCAGCAGACAGGGGGAGTACGAGCAGTACTTC.

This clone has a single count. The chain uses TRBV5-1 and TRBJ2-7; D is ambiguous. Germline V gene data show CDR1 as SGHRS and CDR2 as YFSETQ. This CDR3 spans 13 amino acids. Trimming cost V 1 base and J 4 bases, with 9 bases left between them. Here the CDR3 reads CASSLSSGYEQYF. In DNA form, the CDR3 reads TGCGCCAGCAGCTTGTCGTCAGGTTACGAGCAGTACTTC.

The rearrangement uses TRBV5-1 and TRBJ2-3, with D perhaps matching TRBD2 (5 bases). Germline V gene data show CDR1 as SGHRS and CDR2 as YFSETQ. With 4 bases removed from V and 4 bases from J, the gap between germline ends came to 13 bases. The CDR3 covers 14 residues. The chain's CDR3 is CASSATRAADTQYF. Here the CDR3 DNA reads TGCGCCAGCAGCGCAACTAGAGCGGCAGATACGCAGTATTTT.